This T cell receptor (beta chain) was captured in a study of OX40 agonist ivuxolimab in advanced cancers. Germline lookup yields CDR1 SGHRS and CDR2 YFSETQ. The CDR3 consists of 22 residues. Trimming cost V 9 bases and J 3 bases; bases outside gene matches: 31. TCRdb's copy holds only in-frame clones and misses some; the assay was immunoSEQ multiplex PCR. The sample consists of around 18,000 clones, about nine tenths of them appearing once. The specimen comprised CD4+ or CD8+ T cells sorted from blood, sampled in a trial of the OX40 agonist ivuxolimab. This chain links TRBV5-1 with TRBJ2-1, with TRBD1 identical over 9 bases. This TCR came from an adult with an advanced solid tumor such as melanoma, head and neck, liver or kidney cancer. The DNA of the CDR3 is TGCGCCAAACCCACCGCTCGTCGAACGGGACAGGGTAGGCTAGCGGACTACAATGAGCAGTTCTTC. Protein: CAKPTARRTGQGRLADYNEQFF. Based on the CDR3 plus reference TRBV5-1 and TRBJ2-1, the full variable domain is KAGVTQTPRYLIKTRGQQVTLSCSPISGHRSVSWYQQTPGQGLQFLFEYFSETQRNKGNFPGRFSGRQFSNSRSEMNVSTLELGDSALYLCAKPTARRTGQGRLADYNEQFFGPGTRLTVL.